Presented here are 23 T cell receptor beta chains from one specimen sequenced in a study of patients and donors after allogeneic stem cell transplantation (dated by TCRdb to the early 2020s). The library came from RT-PCR. The data were produced on a NextSeq 550. TCRdb reran the public reads through fastp at Q25 and MiXCR, keeping productive beta chains. Each CDR3 protein appears once, grouped with its most common genes and DNA. The sample includes tens of thousands of distinct CDR3 sequences, with around 5% observed a single time. The biggest ten clones account for about 2.8% of the sample. Sequencing was carried out using blood, either unsorted or a sorted T cell fraction (not recorded which). The receptors stem from a human donor who was either an allogeneic HSCT recipient or a stem cell or donor lymphocyte infusion donor (not recorded which). It is not recorded whose cells these are; they may come from a transplant donor.

In its sample, this clonotype was seen many times. The chain links TRBV7-3 to TRBJ2-3; 11 bases are a match to TRBD2. With 5 bases clipped from V and 3 bases from J, the junction kept 13 bases outside the gene matches. This CDR3 has 18 residues. Germline V gene lookup returns CDR1 SGHTA and CDR2 FQGTGA. CDR3 DNA: TGTGCCAGCAGCCTAGGATCCCTAGCGGGAGGTGGGACAGATACGCAGTATTTT. Encoded protein: CASSLGSLAGGGTDTQYF.

This clonotype was observed at least ten times. CDR3 DNA: TGTGCCTGGAGTACAGGGGACCTCGAGCAGTACTTC. Translation: CAWSTGDLEQYF. This chain connects TRBV30 to TRBJ2-7, with 7 bases that match TRBD1. Germline V gene data show CDR1 as GTSNPN and CDR2 as SVGIG (reference sequence). J gave up 6 bases and V 2 bases, and 4 bases lay outside the gene matches. The CDR3 totals 12 residues.

The V call is TRBV3-1, the J call TRBJ2-1, with a possible D match to TRBD2 (6 bases). The CDR3 is 12 residues long. Looked up from germline, CDR1 is LGHDT and CDR2 is YNNKEL (reference sequence). V gave up 4 bases and J gave up 10 bases, with 11 bases separating them. The CDR3 protein is CASSPLAREQFF. The CDR3 DNA follows: TGTGCCAGCAGCCCGCTAGCGAGAGAGCAGTTCTTC.

A remark on this clonotype: This may arise from a read error, as a much more abundant clone is one base away. The chain has TRBV7-9 and TRBJ1-1, with D hard to call. The V gene lost 10 bases and the J gene lost 4 bases, with 22 bases spanning the gap. Germline V gene sequence: CDR1 SEHNR, CDR2 FQNEAQ (reference sequence). There are 15 residues in the CDR3. Here the CDR3 DNA reads TGTGCCACCCGCAAGAGGCGCCCCAAGAGCACTGAAGCTTTCTTT. Translating it yields CATRKRRPKSTEAFF.

The table lists this clonotype with many counts. J is TRBJ1-2 and V is TRBV27; D is ambiguous. The CDR3 totals 14 residues. The V gene's germline CDR1 is MNHEY and CDR2 SMNVEV (reference sequence). The V end was cut by 2 bases, the J end by 4 bases, with 11 bases between. The CDR3, as DNA: TGTGCCAGCAGTTTAAGGCAGCCTGGCTATGGCTACACCTTC. This translates into CASSLRQPGYGYTF.

This clonotype was counted at least ten times. This rearrangement joins TRBV6-1 to TRBJ2-6; D is unclear. The germline V and J ends were trimmed by 4 bases and 1 base, with 8 bases remaining between them. CDR1 MNHNS and CDR2 SASEGT come from the germline V gene. The CDR3 extends over 15 amino acids. CDR3 loop: CASSAGLSGANVLTF. The CDR3 bases are TGTGCCAGCAGTGCTGGGCTATCTGGGGCCAACGTCCTGACTTTC.

This clonotype was observed a few times. The rearrangement links TRBV2 to TRBJ2-5; D not certain. The CDR3 is made up of 13 amino acids. Trimming stripped 6 bases from V and 2 bases from J, with 10 bases between. In germline, CDR1 is SNHLY, CDR2 FYNNEI. CDR3 sequence: CASSKQVQETQYF. DNA of the CDR3: TGTGCCAGCAGCAAACAAGTACAAGAGACCCAGTACTTC.

This clonotype was picked up many times. The chain joins TRBV6-1 to TRBJ2-7, with TRBD2 matching over 9 bases. The CDR3 covers 14 residues. CDR1 and CDR2 (germline): MNHNS, SASEGT. With V trimmed by 7 bases and J by 4 bases, 8 bases remained unmatched. The CDR3 sequence: CASILAGATYEQYF. In DNA form, the CDR3 reads TGTGCCAGCATTTTAGCGGGGGCAACTTACGAGCAGTACTTC.

About this clonotype itself: Possible read error: a much larger clone is one base away. CDR3 nucleotides: TGTGCCACCAACCCCGTCTCAAACTCCTACAATGAGCAGTTCTTC. Protein: CATNPVSNSYNEQFF. V gene TRBV19 combines with J gene TRBJ2-1; no definite D call. The CDR3 runs to 15 residues. Germline assignment: CDR1 LNHDA and CDR2 SQIVND (reference sequence). V lost 10 bases and J lost 0, with 16 bases in between.

The chain combines TRBV6-1 with TRBJ2-7, with 8 positions matching TRBD2. V trimming: 1 base; J trimming: 2 bases; junction bases outside the gene matches: 4. Germline values: CDR1 MNHNS, CDR2 SASEGT. The CDR3 is 15 amino acids. The CDR3 DNA follows: TGTGCCAGCAGTGAAGGGGGACTAGGGGCCTACGAGCAGTACTTC. Residues: CASSEGGLGAYEQYF.

This clonotype was observed at least ten times. The rearrangement uses TRBV18 and TRBJ1-3; D is ambiguous. The CDR3 contains 15 residues. The germline V gene has CDR1 KGHSH and CDR2 LQKENI. V lost 3 bases and J 0 bases, leaving 9 bases between the germline ends. Written as DNA, the CDR3 is TGTGCCAGCTCACCCGGACGGATCTCTGGAAACACCATATATTTT. Translated, it gives CASSPGRISGNTIYF.

Many counts were recorded for this clonotype. The chain recombines TRBV5-1 with TRBJ2-3; 9 bases fit TRBD2. The CDR3 has 14 residues. The trim removed 4 bases at V and 4 bases at J, leaving 4 bases unmatched. CDR1 SGHRS and CDR2 YFSETQ come from the germline V gene. The CDR3 DNA sequence: TGCGCCAGCAGCGGCGGGGGGGCCTCAGATACGCAGTATTTT. Translation gives CASSGGGASDTQYF.

This clonotype was recorded many times. CDR3: CATSDSNLAGGWTGELFF. The CDR3 DNA is TGTGCCACCAGTGATTCGAACCTAGCGGGAGGATGGACCGGGGAGCTGTTTTTT. The gene calls are TRBV24-1 and TRBJ2-2; 11 bases fit TRBD2. The germline gives CDR1 KGHDR, CDR2 SFDVKD. With 2 bases clipped from V and 5 bases from J, the junction kept 9 bases outside the gene matches. The CDR3 has 18 residues.

This clonotype was recorded once. One base away lies a much larger clone, so this may be a sequencing read error. This CDR3 reads CASSIGGSGGDGKQFF. The CDR3 DNA is TGTGCCAGTAGCATAGGAGGGAGCGGGGGGGATGGTAAGCAGTTCTTC. V usage is TRBV19 and J usage is TRBJ2-1, with TRBD2 matching 10 bases. This CDR3 is built from 16 residues. The germline CDR1 and CDR2 sequences are LNHDA and SQIVND (reference sequence).

This clonotype was found a few times. V is TRBV28 and J is TRBJ2-5; 7 bases line up with TRBD2. The V segment lost 6 bases and the J segment 1 base; nucleotides outside the gene matches: 11. This CDR3 has 16 amino acids. Germline V gene sequence: CDR1 MDHEN, CDR2 SYDVKM. The CDR3 loop is CASSPRRLARQETQYF. The CDR3 DNA reads as TGTGCCAGCAGCCCACGGCGACTAGCCCGCCAAGAGACCCAGTACTTC.

This chain connects TRBV7-8 to TRBJ1-5; a possible D gene is TRBD1 (6 bases). V lost 3 bases and J lost 7, with 19 bases in between. Germline V gives CDR1 SGHVS, CDR2 FQNEAQ. The CDR3 has 16 amino acids. The CDR3, as DNA: TGTGCCAGCAGCTTGGAGGGGGGCGGAGGGGGACAGCCCCAGCATTTT. Translating it yields CASSLEGGGGGQPQHF. Looking up the rest from reference TRBV7-8 and TRBJ1-5 gives the full variable domain: GAGVSQSPRYKVAKRGQDVALRCDPISGHVSLFWYQQALGQGPEFLTYFQNEAQLDKSGLPSDRFFAERPEGSVSTLKIQRTQQEDSAVYLCASSLEGGGGGQPQHFGDGTRLSIL.

This clonotype has ten or more counts. The chain couples TRBV20-1 to TRBJ1-3; perhaps TRBD1 as D (6 bases). This CDR3 region has 16 residues. Germline V gives CDR1 DFQATT, CDR2 SNEGSKA (reference sequence). V lost 6 bases to trimming and J lost 0 bases, with 18 bases between them. The CDR3 protein is CSARNRALSSGNTIYF. The CDR3 region has the DNA TGCAGTGCACGAAACAGGGCTCTCAGCTCTGGAAACACCATATATTTT.

This clonotype was seen a few times. The chain has TRBV6-1 and TRBJ2-1; 7 nucleotides line up with TRBD2. CDR3 length equals 16 residues. Germline V lookup: CDR1 MNHNS, CDR2 SASEGT. The V and J ends lost 5 bases and 6 bases, in that order; junction bases with no gene match: 13. CDR3 sequence (DNA): TGTGCCAGCAGTATAACCGGGACTACCCAAAGCAATGAGCAGTTCTTC. Protein: CASSITGTTQSNEQFF.

This clonotype showed up just a few times. The rearrangement links TRBV25-1 to TRBJ1-2; a weak D match, TRBD1 (5 bases). Trimming left V 0 bases short and J 2 bases short, with 13 bases between. Germline CDR1 reads MGHDK; CDR2 reads SYGVNS. The CDR3 extends over 16 amino acids. DNA of the CDR3: TGTGCCAGCAGTGAATATGGACGTCCAGGGAACTATGGCTACACCTTC. It codes for CASSEYGRPGNYGYTF.

In this sample, this clonotype turned up many times. J is TRBJ2-4 and V is TRBV4-1; D is possibly TRBD1 (5 bases). The CDR3 extends over 15 amino acids. V lost 5 bases and J lost 0, with 11 bases in between. Per germline, CDR1 MGHRA and CDR2 YSYEKL. The CDR3 DNA reads as TGCGCCAGCAGCAAGGGGCCCCTAGCCAAAAACATTCAGTACTTC. Amino acids: CASSKGPLAKNIQYF.

The rearrangement uses TRBV7-2 and TRBJ1-2, with D tentatively TRBD1 (5 bases). This CDR3 comprises 16 residues. Trimming shortened V by 3 bases and J by 4 bases, and 18 bases separated the two germline ends. Germline assignment: CDR1 SGHTA and CDR2 FQGNSA. CDR3 protein: CASSFGAGSWGYGYTF. CDR3 sequence (DNA): TGTGCCAGCAGCTTCGGGGCGGGGTCTTGGGGCTATGGCTACACCTTC.

The chain uses TRBV19 and TRBJ2-2; TRBD2 matches 10 bases. Germline trimming cut 5 bases from V and 3 bases from J; bases unmatched to any gene: 6. Per germline, CDR1 LNHDA and CDR2 SQIVND (reference sequence). This CDR3 has 16 amino acids. CDR3 residues: CASSASGRADTGELFF. CDR3 nucleotides: TGTGCCAGTAGTGCAAGCGGGAGGGCTGACACCGGGGAGCTGTTTTTT. Using reference TRBV19 and TRBJ2-2 for the parts outside the CDR3, the full variable domain is DGGITQSPKYLFRKEGQNVTLSCEQNLNHDAMYWYRQDPGQGLRLIYYSQIVNDFQKGDIAEGYSVSREKKESFPLTVTSAQKNPTAFYLCASSASGRADTGELFFGEGSRLTVL.

This clonotype was seen many times. The chain couples TRBV12-3 or TRBV12-4 to TRBJ1-2, with D possibly being TRBD1 (6 bases). Trimming took off 1 base at V and 6 bases at J, with 6 bases between the two ends. This CDR3 spans 12 amino acids. For the CDR3, the DNA is TGTGCCAGCAGTTTAGAGGGGGATGGCTACACCTTC. As protein: CASSLEGDGYTF.